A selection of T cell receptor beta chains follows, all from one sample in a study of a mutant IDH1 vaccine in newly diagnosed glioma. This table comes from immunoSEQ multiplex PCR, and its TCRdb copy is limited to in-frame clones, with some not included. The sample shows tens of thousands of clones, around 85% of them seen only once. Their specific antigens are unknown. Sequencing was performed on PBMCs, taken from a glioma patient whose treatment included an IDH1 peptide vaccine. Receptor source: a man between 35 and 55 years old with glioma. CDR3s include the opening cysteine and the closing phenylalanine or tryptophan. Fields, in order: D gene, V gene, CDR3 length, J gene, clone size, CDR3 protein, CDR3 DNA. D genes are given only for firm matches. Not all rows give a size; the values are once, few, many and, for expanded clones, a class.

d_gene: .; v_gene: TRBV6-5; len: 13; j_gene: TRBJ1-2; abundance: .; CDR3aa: CASSYSQGYGYTF; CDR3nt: TGTGCCAGCAGTTACTCGCAGGGCTACGGCTACACCTTC
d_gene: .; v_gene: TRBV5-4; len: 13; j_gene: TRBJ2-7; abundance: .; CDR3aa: CASRRGQSYEQYF; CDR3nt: TGTGCCAGCAGAAGAGGACAGTCCTACGAGCAGTACTTC
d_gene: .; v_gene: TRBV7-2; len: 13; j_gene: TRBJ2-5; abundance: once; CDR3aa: CASSLNRGETQYF; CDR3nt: TGTGCCAGCAGCTTAAACCGGGGAGAGACCCAGTACTTC
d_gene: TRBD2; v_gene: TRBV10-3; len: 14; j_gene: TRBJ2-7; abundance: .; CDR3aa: CAISGGGRAGEQYF; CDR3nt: TGTGCCATCAGTGGGGGCGGGAGGGCGGGTGAGCAGTACTTC
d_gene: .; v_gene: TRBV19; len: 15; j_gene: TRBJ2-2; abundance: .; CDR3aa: CASSIIAKRAGELFF; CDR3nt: TGTGCCAGTAGTATTATTGCAAAACGGGCCGGGGAGCTGTTTTTT
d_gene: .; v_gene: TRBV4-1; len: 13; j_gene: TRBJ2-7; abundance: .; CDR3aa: CASSQVSHYEQYF; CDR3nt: TGCGCCAGCAGCCAAGTCAGTCACTACGAGCAGTACTTC
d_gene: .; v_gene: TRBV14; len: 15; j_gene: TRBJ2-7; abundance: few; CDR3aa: CASSQQGIGSYEQYF; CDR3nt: TGTGCCAGCAGCCAACAGGGGATTGGGTCCTACGAGCAGTACTTC
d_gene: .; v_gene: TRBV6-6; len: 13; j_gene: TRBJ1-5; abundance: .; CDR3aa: CASSYREGQPQHF; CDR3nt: TGTGCCAGCAGTTACAGGGAGGGTCAGCCCCAGCATTTT
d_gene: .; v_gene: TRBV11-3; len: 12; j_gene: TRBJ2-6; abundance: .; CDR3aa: CASSGDEHVLTF; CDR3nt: TGTGCCAGCAGCGGGGACGAGCACGTCCTGACTTTC
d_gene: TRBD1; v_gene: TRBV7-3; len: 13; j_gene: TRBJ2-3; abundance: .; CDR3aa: CASSLGQGDTQYF; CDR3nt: TGTGCCAGCAGCTTAGGACAGGGAGATACGCAGTATTTT
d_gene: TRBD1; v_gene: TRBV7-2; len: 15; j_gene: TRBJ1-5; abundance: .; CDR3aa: CASSSTGGVNQPQHF; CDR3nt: TGTGCCAGCAGCTCAACAGGGGGAGTCAATCAGCCCCAGCATTTT
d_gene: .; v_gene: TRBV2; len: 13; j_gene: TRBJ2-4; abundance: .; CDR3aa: CASRDPAKNIQYF; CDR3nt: TGTGCCAGCAGGGACCCCGCCAAAAACATTCAGTACTTC
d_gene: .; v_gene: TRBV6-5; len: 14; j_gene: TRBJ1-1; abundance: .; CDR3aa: CATLRRGRNTEAFF; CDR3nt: TGTGCCACTCTCCGCCGGGGGAGGAACACTGAAGCTTTCTTT
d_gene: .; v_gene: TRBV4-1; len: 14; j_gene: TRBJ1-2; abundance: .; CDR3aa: CASSQDRGRARYTF; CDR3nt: TGCGCCAGCAGCCAAGATCGGGGCAGGGCAAGATACACCTTC
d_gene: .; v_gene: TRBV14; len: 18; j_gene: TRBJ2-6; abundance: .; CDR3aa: CASSQGLALSSGANVLTF; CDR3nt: TGTGCCAGCAGCCAAGGCCTAGCCTTATCCTCTGGGGCCAACGTCCTGACTTTC
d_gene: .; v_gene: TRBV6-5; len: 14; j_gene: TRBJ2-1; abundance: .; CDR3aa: CASSPPSFGNEQFF; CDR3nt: TGTGCCAGCAGTCCGCCTAGTTTTGGCAATGAGCAGTTCTTC
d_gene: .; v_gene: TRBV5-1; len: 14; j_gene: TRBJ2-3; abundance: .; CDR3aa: CASSWDSPTDTQYF; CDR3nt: TGCGCCAGCAGCTGGGACTCCCCCACAGATACGCAGTATTTT
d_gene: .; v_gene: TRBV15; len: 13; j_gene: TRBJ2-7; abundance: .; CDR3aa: CATSRGTSYEQYF; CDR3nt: TGTGCCACCAGCAGAGGAACCTCCTACGAGCAGTACTTC
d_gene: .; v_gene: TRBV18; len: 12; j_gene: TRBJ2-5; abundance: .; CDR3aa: CASSPDGETQYF; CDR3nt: TGTGCCAGCTCACCAGATGGGGAGACCCAGTACTTC
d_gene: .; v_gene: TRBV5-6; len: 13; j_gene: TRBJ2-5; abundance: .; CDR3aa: CASSLPYQETQYF; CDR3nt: TGTGCCAGCAGCTTGCCGTACCAAGAGACCCAGTACTTC
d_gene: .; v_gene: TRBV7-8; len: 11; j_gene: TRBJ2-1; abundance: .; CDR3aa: CASSWVDEQFF; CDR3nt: TGTGCCAGCAGCTGGGTGGATGAGCAGTTCTTC
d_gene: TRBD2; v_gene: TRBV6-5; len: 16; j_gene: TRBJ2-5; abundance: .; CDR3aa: CASSYSGGTTQETQYF; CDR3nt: TGTGCCAGCAGTTACTCCGGGGGGACGACCCAAGAGACCCAGTACTTC
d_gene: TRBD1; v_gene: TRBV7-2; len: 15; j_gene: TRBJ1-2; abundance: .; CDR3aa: CASSFRDRLTYGYTF; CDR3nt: TGTGCCAGCAGCTTCCGGGACAGACTTACCTATGGCTACACCTTC
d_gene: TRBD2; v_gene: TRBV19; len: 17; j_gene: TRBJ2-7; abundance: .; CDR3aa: CASSLSGQRGVSYEQYF; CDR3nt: TGTGCCAGTAGTTTGTCGGGACAGCGGGGGGTTTCCTACGAGCAGTACTTC
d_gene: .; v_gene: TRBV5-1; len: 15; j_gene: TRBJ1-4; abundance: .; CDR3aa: CASSPGAGGSEKLFF; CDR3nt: TGCGCCAGCAGCCCAGGGGCGGGAGGAAGTGAAAAACTGTTTTTT
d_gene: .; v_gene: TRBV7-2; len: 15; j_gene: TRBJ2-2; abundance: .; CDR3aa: CASSLGLARTGELFF; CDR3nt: TGTGCCAGCAGCTTAGGGCTAGCGCGCACCGGGGAGCTGTTTTTT
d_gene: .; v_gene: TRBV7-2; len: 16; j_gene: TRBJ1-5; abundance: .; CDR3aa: CASSSGRGYSNQPQHF; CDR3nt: TGTGCCAGCAGTTCCGGGCGGGGATATAGCAATCAGCCCCAGCATTTT
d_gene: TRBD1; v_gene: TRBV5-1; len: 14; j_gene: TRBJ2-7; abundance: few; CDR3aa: CASSLRTGGYEQYF; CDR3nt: TGCGCCAGCAGCTTACGGACAGGGGGCTACGAGCAGTACTTC
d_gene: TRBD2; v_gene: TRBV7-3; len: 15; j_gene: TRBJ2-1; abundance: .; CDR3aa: CASSFVAGEGSEQFF; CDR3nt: TGTGCCAGCAGTTTCGTAGCGGGAGAGGGGAGTGAGCAGTTCTTC
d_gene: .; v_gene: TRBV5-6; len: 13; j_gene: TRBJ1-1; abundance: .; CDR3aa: CASSLLPNTEAFF; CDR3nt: TGTGCCAGCAGCCTATTACCGAACACTGAAGCTTTCTTT
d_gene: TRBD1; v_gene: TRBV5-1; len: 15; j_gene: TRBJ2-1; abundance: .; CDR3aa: CASSPDGDRDNEQFF; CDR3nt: TGCGCCAGCAGCCCCGACGGGGACAGGGACAATGAGCAGTTCTTC
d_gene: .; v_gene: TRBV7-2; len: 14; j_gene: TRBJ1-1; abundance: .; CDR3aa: CASSLAGLSTEAFF; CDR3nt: TGTGCCAGCAGCTTAGCGGGGTTGAGCACTGAAGCTTTCTTT
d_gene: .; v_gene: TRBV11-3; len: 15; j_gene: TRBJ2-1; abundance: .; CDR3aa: CASSLAGSSYNEQFF; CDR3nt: TGTGCCAGCAGCTTAGCGGGGAGCTCCTACAATGAGCAGTTCTTC
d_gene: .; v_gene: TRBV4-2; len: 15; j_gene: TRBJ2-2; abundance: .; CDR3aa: CASRKTGTNTGELFF; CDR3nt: TGTGCCAGCAGAAAGACCGGGACTAACACCGGGGAGCTGTTTTTT
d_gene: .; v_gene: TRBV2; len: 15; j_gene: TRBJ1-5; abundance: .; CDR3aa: CASSEETYSNQPQHF; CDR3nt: TGTGCCAGCAGTGAAGAGACATATAGCAATCAGCCCCAGCATTTT
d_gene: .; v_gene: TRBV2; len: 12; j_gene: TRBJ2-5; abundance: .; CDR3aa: CASINWQETQYF; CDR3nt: TGTGCCAGCATAAACTGGCAAGAGACCCAGTACTTC
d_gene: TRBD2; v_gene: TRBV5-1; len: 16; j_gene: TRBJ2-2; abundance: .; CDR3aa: CASSLARLAATGELFF; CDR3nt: TGCGCCAGCAGCTTGGCCAGACTAGCGGCCACCGGGGAGCTGTTTTTT
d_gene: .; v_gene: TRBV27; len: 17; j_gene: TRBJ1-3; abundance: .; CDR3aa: CASSLLSPMGLGNTIYF; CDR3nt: TGTGCCAGCAGTTTATTATCCCCCATGGGCCTTGGAAACACCATATATTTT
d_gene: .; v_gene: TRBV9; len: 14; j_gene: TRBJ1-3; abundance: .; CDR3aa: CASSVEQERNTIYF; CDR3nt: TGTGCCAGCAGCGTAGAACAAGAACGAAACACCATATATTTT
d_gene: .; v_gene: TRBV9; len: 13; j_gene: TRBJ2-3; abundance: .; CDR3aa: CASSAGPGDTQYF; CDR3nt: TGTGCCAGCAGCGCAGGACCAGGAGATACGCAGTATTTT
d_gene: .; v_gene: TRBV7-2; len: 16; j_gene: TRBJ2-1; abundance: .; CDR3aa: CASSLEATNSYNEQFF; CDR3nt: TGTGCCAGCAGCTTAGAGGCGACTAACTCCTACAATGAGCAGTTCTTC
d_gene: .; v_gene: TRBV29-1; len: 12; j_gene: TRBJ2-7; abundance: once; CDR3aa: CSVKRADYEQYF; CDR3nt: TGCAGCGTTAAGCGGGCTGACTACGAGCAGTACTTC
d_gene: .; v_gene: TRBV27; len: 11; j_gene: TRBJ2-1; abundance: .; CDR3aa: CASSFYNEQFF; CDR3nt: TGTGCCAGCAGTTTTTACAATGAGCAGTTCTTC
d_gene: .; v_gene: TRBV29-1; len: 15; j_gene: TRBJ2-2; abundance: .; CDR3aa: CSVQGLTGGTGELFF; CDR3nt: TGCAGCGTCCAAGGATTGACAGGCGGTACCGGGGAGCTGTTTTTT
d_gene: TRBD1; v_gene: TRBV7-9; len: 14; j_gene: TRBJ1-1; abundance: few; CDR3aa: CASSRGQFNTEAFF; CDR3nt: TGTGCCAGCAGCAGGGGACAGTTCAACACTGAAGCTTTCTTT
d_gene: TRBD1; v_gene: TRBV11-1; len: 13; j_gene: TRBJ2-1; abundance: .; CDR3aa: CASSSGQHNEQFF; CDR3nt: TGTGCCAGCAGCTCGGGACAGCACAATGAGCAGTTCTTC
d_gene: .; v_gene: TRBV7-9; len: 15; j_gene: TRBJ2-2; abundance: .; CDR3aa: CASSFLSNPTGELFF; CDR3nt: TGTGCCAGCAGCTTTCTATCGAACCCTACCGGGGAGCTGTTTTTT
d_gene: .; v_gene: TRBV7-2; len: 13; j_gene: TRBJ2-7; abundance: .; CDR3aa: CASSLAVTYEQYF; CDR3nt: TGTGCCAGCAGCTTGGCAGTGACCTACGAGCAGTACTTC
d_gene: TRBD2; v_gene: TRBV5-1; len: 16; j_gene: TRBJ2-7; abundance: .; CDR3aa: CASSFYRLAGPTEQYF; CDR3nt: TGCGCCAGCAGCTTTTACCGACTAGCGGGACCTACGGAGCAGTACTTC
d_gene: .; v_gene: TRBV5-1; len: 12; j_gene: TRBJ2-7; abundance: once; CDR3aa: CASSSQNLEQYF; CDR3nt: TGCGCCAGCAGCTCACAAAATCTCGAGCAGTACTTC
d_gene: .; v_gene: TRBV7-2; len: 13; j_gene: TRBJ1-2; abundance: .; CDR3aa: CASSSRQLFGYTF; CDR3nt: TGTGCCAGCAGCTCCAGACAGCTTTTTGGCTACACCTTC
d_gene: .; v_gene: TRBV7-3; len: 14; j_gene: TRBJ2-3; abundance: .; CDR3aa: CASSLVQGTDTQYF; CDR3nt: TGTGCCAGCAGCTTGGTACAGGGCACAGATACGCAGTATTTT
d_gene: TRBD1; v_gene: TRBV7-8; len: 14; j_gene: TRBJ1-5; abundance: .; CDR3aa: CASSLARQGQPQHF; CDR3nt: TGTGCCAGCAGCTTAGCGCGACAGGGTCAGCCCCAGCATTTT
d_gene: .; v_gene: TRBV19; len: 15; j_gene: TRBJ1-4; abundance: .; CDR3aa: CASSDRANQGEKLFF; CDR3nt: TGTGCCAGTAGCGATCGGGCCAACCAGGGCGAAAAACTGTTTTTT
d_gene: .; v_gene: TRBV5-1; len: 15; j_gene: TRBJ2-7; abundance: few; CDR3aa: CASSSSRYLSYEQYF; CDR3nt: TGCGCCAGCAGTAGTTCCCGTTACCTCTCCTACGAGCAGTACTTC
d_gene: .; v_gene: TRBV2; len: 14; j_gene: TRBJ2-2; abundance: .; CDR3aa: CASRLDRDTGELFF; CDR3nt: TGTGCCAGCAGGTTGGACAGAGACACCGGGGAGCTGTTTTTT
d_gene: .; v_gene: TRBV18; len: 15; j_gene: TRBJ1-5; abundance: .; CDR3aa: CASSSDSLSNQPQHF; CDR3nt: TGTGCCAGCTCATCAGACTCGTTAAGCAATCAGCCCCAGCATTTT